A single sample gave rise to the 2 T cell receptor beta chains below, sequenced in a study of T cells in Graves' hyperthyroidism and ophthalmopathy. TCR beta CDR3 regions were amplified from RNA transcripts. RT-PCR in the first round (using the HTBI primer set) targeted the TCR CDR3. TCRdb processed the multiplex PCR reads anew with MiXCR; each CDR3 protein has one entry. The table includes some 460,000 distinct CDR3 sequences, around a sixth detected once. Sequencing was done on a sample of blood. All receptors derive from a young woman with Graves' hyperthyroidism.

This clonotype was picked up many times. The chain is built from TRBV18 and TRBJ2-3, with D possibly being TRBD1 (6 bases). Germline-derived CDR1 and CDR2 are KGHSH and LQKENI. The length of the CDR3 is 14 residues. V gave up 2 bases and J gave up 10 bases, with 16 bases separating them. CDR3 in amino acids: CASSPTQGITSQYF. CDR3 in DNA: TGTGCCAGCTCACCAACCCAGGGGATTACCTCGCAGTATTTT. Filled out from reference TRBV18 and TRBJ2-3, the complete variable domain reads NAGVMQNPRHLVRRRGQEARLRCSPMKGHSHVYWYRQLPEEGLKFMVYLQKENIIDESGMPKERFSAEFPKEGPSILRIQQVVRGDSAAYFCASSPTQGITSQYFGPGTRLTVL.

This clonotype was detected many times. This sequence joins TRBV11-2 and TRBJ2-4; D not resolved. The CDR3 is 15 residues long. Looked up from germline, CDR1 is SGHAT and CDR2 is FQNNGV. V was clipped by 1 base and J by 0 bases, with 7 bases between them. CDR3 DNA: TGTGCCAGCAGCTTAGCCCAGTTAGCCAAAAACATTCAGTACTTC. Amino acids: CASSLAQLAKNIQYF.